The T cell receptor (beta chain) under discussion was sequenced for a study of blood T cell repertoires in COVID-19. Germline CDR1 reads ENHRY; CDR2 reads SYGVKD. This CDR3 spans 13 amino acids. The ends were cut back, 8 bases at V and 2 bases at J, with 12 bases in the middle. Source study methods: Nucleated cell number was recorded as an estimate derived from reference gene primer amplification. Assay used: immunoSEQ multiplex PCR; TCRdb lists only in-frame clones, some missing. V, J and clone size are taken as reported in that table, and D and trimming were inferred from the DNA itself. The table includes roughly 150,000 clones, more than 85% detected once.

This TCR derives from a woman of 80 years or more with COVID-19, enrolled during active disease. Sequencing was done on a sample of peripheral blood. The chain carries TRBV10-3 and TRBJ2-5, with D possibly being TRBD1 (5 bases). In DNA, the CDR3 is TGTGCCATCTCGCAGGGTGCACAAGAGACCCAGTACTTC. This sequence encodes CAISQGAQETQYF.